This TCR beta chain was observed in a study of cytomegalovirus exposure and HLA in healthy donors. The wider study: The 120 or so validation repertoires, a later analysis reported, used the same platform as the approximately 650 first-cohort repertoires.

Regarding the study as a whole: TCR sequences were mostly rare, though some public TCRs occurred in many donors. As was reported, the classifier diagnosed cytomegalovirus status with high specificity and sensitivity.

V lost 4 bases, J lost 4 bases, and 8 bases lay in between. This CDR3 comprises 12 residues. Germline lookup yields CDR1 SNHLY and CDR2 FYNNEI. As to this clone: The antigen remains unidentified.

The assay was immunoSEQ multiplex PCR, and TCRdb's table has in-frame clones only and misses some. Seen here are roughly 250,000 clones, approximately 87% observed once, and the top ten hold less than 3%. The V call is TRBV2, the J call TRBJ2-7; D gene ambiguous. The sequence was obtained from a man aged 18 to 30 in good health and CMV-seronegative. The sequenced sample was PBMCs. CDR3 sequence (DNA): TGTGCCAGCAGTGGTGAGGCTTACGAGCAGTACTTC. Its translation: CASSGEAYEQYF.